These 32 T cell receptor beta chains came from one sample sequenced in a study of CD8+ T cells in alopecia areata. It was cDNA, reverse transcribed from extracted RNA, that served as the sequencing template. Sequencing was performed with immunoSEQ multiplex PCR; in TCRdb, only in-frame clones are kept and a portion is missing. The repertoire holds 200,000 to 250,000 clones, with 50% to 60% as singletons. Treatment of the sample: oral pan-JAK inhibitor, 5-10 mg twice daily. This specimen was CD4+ T cells sorted from blood, taken at week 4, from a patient treated with tofacitinib. The receptors derive from a human donor with alopecia areata.

The gene calls are TRBV29-1 and TRBJ2-2, with TRBD1 matching over 7 bases. CDR1 and CDR2 from the germline V gene are SQVTM and ANQGSEA. The CDR3 loop spans 14 amino acids. Trimming cost V 5 bases and J 4 bases; bases outside gene matches: 7. The chain's CDR3 is CSVLTGPGTGELFF. CDR3 bases: TGCAGCGTTTTGACAGGGCCTGGCACCGGGGAGCTGTTTTTT.

The CDR3 reads CASSPTGFTEAFF. The CDR3 DNA is TGTGCCAGCAGCCCGACAGGGTTTACTGAAGCTTTCTTT. V and J are TRBV6-5 and TRBJ1-1; 7 positions agree with TRBD1. This CDR3 comprises 13 residues. The trim removed 6 bases at V and 5 bases at J, leaving 6 bases unmatched. CDR1 and CDR2 from the germline V gene are MNHEY and SVGAGI.

This clone showed up many times. V and J are TRBV18 and TRBJ2-7; 7 positions agree with TRBD2. Germline V CDR1 and CDR2: KGHSH, LQKENI. The CDR3 contains 14 residues. V lost 6 bases to trimming and J lost 0 bases; unmatched junction nucleotides: 5. The chain's CDR3 is CASSAGALSYEQYF. In DNA, the CDR3 is TGTGCCAGCTCCGCGGGAGCCCTCTCCTACGAGCAGTACTTC.

J is TRBJ2-7 and V is TRBV18, with TRBD2 as a possible D gene (6 bases). V was cut by 1 base and J by 5 bases, with 12 bases left in between. Germline lookup yields CDR1 KGHSH and CDR2 LQKENI. The CDR3 contains 14 residues. CDR3 nucleotides: TGTGCCAGCTCACCACTCCCCTGGGGGGACGAGCAGTACTTC. Protein product: CASSPLPWGDEQYF.

V is TRBV29-1 and J is TRBJ1-4; TRBD1 matches at 7 bases. CDR3 length: 11 amino acids. The V and J ends lost 6 bases and 13 bases, in that order; junction bases with no gene match: 8. Germline CDR1 reads SQVTM; CDR2 reads ANQGSEA. CDR3 in DNA: TGCAGCGTCCGGGCTCCAGGGGGACTGTTTTTT. Amino acid sequence: CSVRAPGGLFF.

The chain combines TRBV29-1 with TRBJ2-6; the D gene is possibly TRBD1 (6 bases). Germline V gene data show CDR1 as SQVTM and CDR2 as ANQGSEA. The CDR3 length is 15 residues. V lost 8 bases to trimming and J lost 3 bases, with 17 bases between them. The CDR3 loop is CSITVDRHGANVLTF. The CDR3 bases are TGCAGCATCACCGTCGACAGGCATGGGGCCAACGTCCTGACTTTC.

This clone was detected once. Other DNA sequences in the sample encode the same CDR3. The chain couples TRBV29-1 to TRBJ1-1; D gene unclear. This CDR3 contains 13 residues. Germline-derived CDR1 and CDR2 are SQVTM and ANQGSEA. V was trimmed by 4 bases and J by 0 bases, leaving 9 bases between them. This CDR3 reads CSVGQRMNTEAFF. DNA for the CDR3: TGCAGCGTTGGCCAGAGAATGAACACTGAAGCTTTCTTT.

The chain combines TRBV29-1 with TRBJ2-7; 9 positions agree with TRBD1. V was pared by 2 bases and J by 0 bases, with 8 bases of the junction left unmatched. The CDR3 runs 16 residues. The V gene's germline CDR1 is SQVTM and CDR2 ANQGSEA. For the CDR3, the DNA is TGCAGCGTTGAACAGGCGGGACAGGGCTTCTCCTACGAGCAGTACTTC. It yields the protein CSVEQAGQGFSYEQYF.

This clone was seen a handful of times. The gene calls are TRBV11-2 and TRBJ2-7; D unresolved. Trimming removed 1 base at V and 2 bases at J, with 12 bases between. Looked up from germline, CDR1 is SGHAT and CDR2 is FQNNGV. CDR3 length: 15 amino acids. The DNA for the CDR3 is TGTGCCAGCAGCTTAGTAAGTCAACCCGCCTACGAGCAGTACTTC. This translates into CASSLVSQPAYEQYF.

The chain links TRBV29-1 to TRBJ2-3; 8 bases agree with TRBD2. The CDR3 is 15 residues long. Losses at the gene ends were 5 bases for V and 4 bases for J; bases not matched to a gene: 11. In germline, CDR1 is SQVTM, CDR2 ANQGSEA. This chain's CDR3 is CSVKGAGGEADTQYF. In nucleotides, the CDR3 is TGCAGCGTTAAAGGCGCCGGGGGGGAGGCAGATACGCAGTATTTT.

DNA for the CDR3: TGTGCCAGCAGCCCTAGCGGGTTCCCCACAGATACGCAGTATTTT. Its protein product is CASSPSGFPTDTQYF. The chain links TRBV9 to TRBJ2-3; 8 bases match TRBD2. V lost 4 bases and J lost 2; bases outside the gene matches: 6. The CDR3 contains 15 residues. CDR1 and CDR2 (germline): SGDLS, YYNGEE.

The chain joins TRBV7-2 to TRBJ2-7; the D gene could be TRBD1 or TRBD2 (5 bases each). Germline V gene lookup returns CDR1 SGHTA and CDR2 FQGNSA. The CDR3 sequence is 15 residues long. V lost 4 bases, J lost 7 bases, and 20 bases lay in between. The CDR3 DNA follows: TGTGCCAGCAGCTCCCCGGGACGGGGATATGGAGAGCAGTACTTC. It translates to CASSSPGRGYGEQYF.

The V call is TRBV29-1, the J call TRBJ1-1; unclear D gene. This CDR3 is built from 13 residues. Trimming removed 4 bases from V and 1 base from J, with 10 bases in between. CDR1 SQVTM and CDR2 ANQGSEA come from the germline V gene. The CDR3 spells CSVVVRANTEAFF. The CDR3 nucleotides are TGCAGCGTTGTAGTCAGAGCGAACACTGAAGCTTTCTTT.

This clone was detected only a few times. The chain couples TRBV2 to TRBJ1-5; 9 bases are a match to TRBD1. The CDR3 is 16 amino acids. Germline loops: CDR1 SNHLY, CDR2 FYNNEI. J gave up 3 bases and V 2 bases, and 5 bases lay outside the gene matches. This CDR3 reads CASSETTQGANQPQHF. In DNA, the CDR3 is TGTGCCAGCAGTGAAACCACACAGGGGGCCAATCAGCCCCAGCATTTT.

The chain uses TRBV7-3 and TRBJ2-2; D gene uncertain. CDR1 is SGHTA, CDR2 FQGTGA, per germline. V lost 5 bases, J lost 5 bases, and 6 bases lay in between. The length of the CDR3 is 12 residues. DNA of the CDR3: TGTGCCAGCAGCATTGATACCGGGGAGCTGTTTTTT. Translating gives CASSIDTGELFF.

The gene calls are TRBV2 and TRBJ2-3, with D perhaps given as TRBD1 or TRBD2 (6 bases each). V lost 3 bases and J 2 bases, leaving 12 bases between the germline ends. In germline, CDR1 is SNHLY, CDR2 FYNNEI. The CDR3 sequence is 15 residues long. This chain's CDR3 is CASSEAGTLTDTQYF. The CDR3 region has the DNA TGTGCCAGCAGTGAGGCGGGGACACTCACAGATACGCAGTATTTT.

In nucleotides, the CDR3 is TGTGCCTGGGACTCCGCCAGGGGCTATGGCTACACCTTC. Its translation: CAWDSARGYGYTF. The chain joins TRBV30 to TRBJ1-2, with a tentative D call TRBD1 (6 bases). V was trimmed by 5 bases and J by 4 bases, leaving 14 bases between them. The CDR3 covers 13 residues. CDR1 and CDR2 from the germline V gene are GTSNPN and SVGIG (reference sequence).

The rearrangement uses TRBV6-5 and TRBJ2-5; D is unresolved. From germline, CDR1 is MNHEY and CDR2 SVGAGI. V lost 0 bases and J lost 2, with 4 bases in between. The CDR3 extends over 13 amino acids. The CDR3 here is CASSYSIQETQYF. DNA for the CDR3: TGTGCCAGCAGTTACTCCATACAAGAGACCCAGTACTTC.

The rearrangement uses TRBV10-2 and TRBJ1-6; no clear D gene. Germline V gene data show CDR1 as WSHSY and CDR2 as SAAADI. V was cut by 2 bases and J by 10 bases, with 9 bases left in between. The CDR3 spans 13 residues. This chain's CDR3 is CASSEILESPLHF. As DNA, the CDR3 is TGCGCCAGCAGTGAGATCCTGGAATCACCCCTCCACTTT.

V is TRBV4-3 and J is TRBJ2-1; the match to TRBD2 covers 11 bases. The CDR3 runs 19 residues. V was pared by 0 bases and J by 7 bases, with 14 bases of the junction left unmatched. Per germline, CDR1 LGHNA and CDR2 YSLEER. For the CDR3, the DNA is TGCGCCAGCAGCCAAGATCTTCTAGCGGGGGGCCCCCAGGGGAATGAGCAGTTCTTC. Translation gives CASSQDLLAGGPQGNEQFF.

The rearrangement joins TRBV29-1 to TRBJ1-1; TRBD1 might be the D (6 bases). The CDR3 spans 14 residues. Trimming left V 1 base short and J 4 bases short, with 13 bases between. Germline V CDR1 and CDR2: SQVTM, ANQGSEA. The CDR3 reads CSVEVQGVLTEAFF. DNA for the CDR3: TGCAGCGTTGAAGTACAGGGAGTTCTCACTGAAGCTTTCTTT.

V and J are TRBV28 and TRBJ2-7; tentative D call: TRBD1 (5 bases). CDR1 is MDHEN and CDR2 is SYDVKM in the germline V gene. The CDR3 spans 13 residues. V dropped 0 bases and J dropped 2 bases, with 5 bases sitting between them. CDR3 in DNA: TGTGCCAGCAGTTTATGGGGGCCCTACGAGCAGTACTTC. Its translation is CASSLWGPYEQYF. Complete variable domain (other parts from reference TRBV28 and TRBJ2-7): DVKVTQSSRYLVKRTGEKVFLECVQDMDHENMFWYRQDPGLGLRLIYFSYDVKMKEKGDIPEGYSVSREKKERFSLILESASTNQTSMYLCASSLWGPYEQYFGPGTRLTVT.

The gene calls are TRBV30 and TRBJ1-5; 7 bases are a match to TRBD1. V was pared by 5 bases and J by 0 bases, with 10 bases of the junction left unmatched. The CDR3 consists of 16 residues. CDR1 GTSNPN and CDR2 SVGIG come from the germline V gene (reference sequence). CDR3 nucleotide sequence: TGTGCCTGGGCCTCGGACAGGCTCCATAGCAATCAGCCCCAGCATTTT. Its protein is CAWASDRLHSNQPQHF. Variable domain in full (rest from reference TRBV30 and TRBJ1-5): SQTIHQWPATLVQPVGSPLSLECTVEGTSNPNLYWYRQAAGRGLQLLFYSVGIGQISSEVPQNLSASRPQDRQFILSSKKLLLSDSGFYLCAWASDRLHSNQPQHFGDGTRLSIL.

This clone was detected a few times. The chain combines TRBV7-9 with TRBJ2-3; the D is unclear. The V end was cut by 7 bases, the J end by 6 bases, with 8 bases between. Looked up from germline, CDR1 is SEHNR and CDR2 is FQNEAQ (reference sequence). This CDR3 has 11 residues. The CDR3 DNA reads TGTGCCAGCACCCTCGTCGATACGCAGTATTTT. Its protein product is CASTLVDTQYF.

V usage is TRBV29-1 and J usage is TRBJ1-2, with 8 bases lining up with TRBD1. The V gene end was trimmed by 6 bases and the J gene end by 0 bases; junction bases not matched to a gene: 3. This CDR3 contains 13 residues. Germline assignment: CDR1 SQVTM and CDR2 ANQGSEA. The CDR3 loop is CSVATGANYGYTF. As DNA, the CDR3 is TGCAGCGTCGCGACAGGGGCTAACTATGGCTACACCTTC.

The V and J genes are TRBV10-3 and TRBJ2-1; 10 bases align to TRBD2. V lost 4 bases and J lost 4; bases outside the gene matches: 10. Germline V gene lookup returns CDR1 ENHRY and CDR2 SYGVKD. This CDR3 is 17 amino acids long. The chain's CDR3 is CAISGTSGSNEYNEQFF. CDR3 in DNA: TGTGCCATCAGTGGGACTAGCGGATCTAACGAATACAATGAGCAGTTCTTC.

This rearrangement joins TRBV30 to TRBJ1-1; D is unclear. Between the trimmed V and J ends, which lost 3 bases and 2 bases, there was a span of 19 bases. CDR1 and CDR2 (germline): GTSNPN, SVGIG (reference sequence). The CDR3 consists of 16 residues. CDR3 sequence reads: CAWRARPGVGNTEAFF. DNA of the CDR3: TGTGCCTGGAGAGCCCGCCCCGGGGTGGGAAACACTGAAGCTTTCTTT.

The rearrangement links TRBV7-9 to TRBJ2-1; D gene uncertain. This CDR3 has 14 residues. V dropped 5 bases and J dropped 9 bases, with 17 bases sitting between them. Germline CDR1 and CDR2: SEHNR and FQNEAQ (reference sequence). CDR3 sequence reads: CASSPGPLVGEQFF. The CDR3, as DNA: TGTGCCAGCAGCCCCGGGCCTCTTGTGGGTGAGCAGTTCTTC.

V and J are TRBV6-5 and TRBJ2-3; tentative D call: TRBD1 (6 bases). CDR1 MNHEY and CDR2 SVGAGI come from the germline V gene. CDR3 length: 14 amino acids. The CDR3 DNA reads as TGTGCTTCGCGCGGCCAGGGGTACACAGATACGCAGTATTTT. It translates to CASRGQGYTDTQYF.

This chain connects TRBV30 to TRBJ1-6, with D tentatively TRBD1 (5 bases). Trimming stripped 2 bases from V and 12 bases from J, with 14 bases between. The CDR3 contains 13 residues. Germline values: CDR1 GTSNPN, CDR2 SVGIG (reference sequence). The CDR3 spells CAWSSPGGRPLHF. CDR3 bases: TGTGCCTGGAGTTCCCCGGGGGGACGACCCCTCCACTTT.

This clone has ten or more counts. The chain carries TRBV5-4 and TRBJ2-1, with TRBD1 as a possible D gene (5 bases). Trimming took 9 bases from V and 0 from J, leaving 16 bases between them. The CDR3 extends over 15 amino acids. Germline V gives CDR1 SGHNT, CDR2 YYREEE (reference sequence). The CDR3 DNA sequence: TGTGCCACTTACAGAGACAGATTCTCCTACAATGAGCAGTTCTTC. Translated: CATYRDRFSYNEQFF.

The V and J genes are TRBV30 and TRBJ2-7; D gene ambiguous. In germline, CDR1 is GTSNPN, CDR2 SVGIG (reference sequence). This CDR3 region has 13 residues. V was cut by 3 bases and J by 3 bases, with 12 bases left in between. DNA of the CDR3: TGTGCCTGGAGCGCGACAATTAACTACGAGCAGTACTTC. Translation gives CAWSATINYEQYF. The full variable domain, completed using reference TRBV30 and TRBJ2-7, is SQTIHQWPATLVQPVGSPLSLECTVEGTSNPNLYWYRQAAGRGLQLLFYSVGIGQISSEVPQNLSASRPQDRQFILSSKKLLLSDSGFYLCAWSATINYEQYFGPGTRLTVT.